Listed below are T cell receptor beta chains from one sample, sequenced in a study of T cell repertoires in ileal Crohn's disease. Profiled with immunoSEQ multiplex PCR; TCRdb holds only in-frame clones, not every one. This sample has about 5,400 clones, with roughly two thirds found just once. The sequencing sample was made of ileal tissue. All receptors derive from an adult with Crohn's disease. CDR3s include the opening cysteine and the closing phenylalanine or tryptophan. Each record gives: D gene, J gene, V gene, CDR3 length, CDR3 protein. A D gene is named only where the DNA matches it firmly.

d_call: TRBD1
j_call: TRBJ1-2
v_call: TRBV4-2
cdr3_length: 14
cdr3_aa: CASSPARQGYGYTF

d_call: TRBD2
j_call: TRBJ2-1
v_call: TRBV7-3
cdr3_length: 14
cdr3_aa: CASSSGTSVNEQFF

d_call: -
j_call: TRBJ2-1
v_call: TRBV14
cdr3_length: 15
cdr3_aa: CASSQKGFTYNEQFF

d_call: -
j_call: TRBJ2-7
v_call: TRBV5-1
cdr3_length: 13
cdr3_aa: CASSLSDRGEQYF

d_call: -
j_call: TRBJ1-2
v_call: TRBV7-6
cdr3_length: 12
cdr3_aa: CASSLGGGGYTF

d_call: -
j_call: TRBJ1-3
v_call: TRBV19
cdr3_length: 15
cdr3_aa: CASSQGAGIGNTIYF

d_call: -
j_call: -
v_call: TRBV27
cdr3_length: 14
cdr3_aa: CASSLWTDSNEQYF

d_call: TRBD1
j_call: TRBJ2-6
v_call: TRBV18
cdr3_length: 18
cdr3_aa: CASSPSAGGAFGANVLTF

d_call: TRBD2
j_call: TRBJ2-2
v_call: TRBV4-3
cdr3_length: 16
cdr3_aa: CASSRGQRENTGELFF

d_call: -
j_call: TRBJ2-2
v_call: TRBV2
cdr3_length: 14
cdr3_aa: CASSGQGFTGELFF

d_call: TRBD2
j_call: TRBJ2-1
v_call: TRBV4-3
cdr3_length: 16
cdr3_aa: CASSQDPLAGGDEQFF

d_call: -
j_call: TRBJ2-7
v_call: TRBV19
cdr3_length: 15
cdr3_aa: CASSIGGDSTYEQYF

d_call: -
j_call: TRBJ1-2
v_call: TRBV21-1
cdr3_length: 14
cdr3_aa: CASSKATGGEGYTF

d_call: TRBD2
j_call: TRBJ2-1
v_call: TRBV9
cdr3_length: 16
cdr3_aa: CASSVGSGSSGNEQFF

d_call: -
j_call: TRBJ2-5
v_call: TRBV6-4
cdr3_length: 13
cdr3_aa: CASSKDGAGTQYF

d_call: -
j_call: TRBJ2-5
v_call: TRBV4-3
cdr3_length: 13
cdr3_aa: CASSQASGETQYF

d_call: -
j_call: TRBJ1-1
v_call: TRBV29-1
cdr3_length: 14
cdr3_aa: CSSLLGAGNTEAFF

d_call: TRBD1
j_call: TRBJ1-1
v_call: TRBV5-4
cdr3_length: 17
cdr3_aa: CASSIKDRANTRTEAFF

d_call: -
j_call: TRBJ1-1
v_call: TRBV30
cdr3_length: 12
cdr3_aa: CAWSVGVTEAFF

d_call: TRBD1
j_call: TRBJ1-6
v_call: TRBV11-3
cdr3_length: 15
cdr3_aa: CASSLTGVGNSPLHF

d_call: TRBD2
j_call: TRBJ2-1
v_call: TRBV6-6
cdr3_length: 15
cdr3_aa: CASSSSGGSYNEQFF

d_call: TRBD2
j_call: TRBJ2-3
v_call: TRBV4-2
cdr3_length: 20
cdr3_aa: CASSQESRGRSGGARGTQYF

d_call: TRBD1
j_call: TRBJ2-4
v_call: TRBV11-1
cdr3_length: 14
cdr3_aa: CASSSGQGGNIQYF

d_call: TRBD1
j_call: TRBJ2-3
v_call: TRBV9
cdr3_length: 16
cdr3_aa: CASSSTGVLLTDTQYF

d_call: -
j_call: TRBJ2-5
v_call: TRBV4-2
cdr3_length: 16
cdr3_aa: CASSQEEGTNQETQYF

d_call: -
j_call: TRBJ2-7
v_call: TRBV7-2
cdr3_length: 13
cdr3_aa: CASSLVSGYEQYF

d_call: -
j_call: TRBJ1-1
v_call: TRBV6-1
cdr3_length: 14
cdr3_aa: CASSQDNLNTEAFF

d_call: -
j_call: TRBJ1-5
v_call: TRBV19
cdr3_length: 14
cdr3_aa: CASSKQALNQPQHF

d_call: TRBD1
j_call: TRBJ1-1
v_call: TRBV6-5
cdr3_length: 15
cdr3_aa: CASSRTGPMNTEAFF

d_call: -
j_call: TRBJ2-5
v_call: TRBV4-2
cdr3_length: 12
cdr3_aa: CASSQGGGTQYF

d_call: -
j_call: TRBJ1-4
v_call: TRBV19
cdr3_length: 13
cdr3_aa: CASSPHSWEKLFF

d_call: TRBD2
j_call: TRBJ2-3
v_call: TRBV5-4
cdr3_length: 15
cdr3_aa: CASSGGLAGGYTQYF

d_call: -
j_call: TRBJ1-5
v_call: TRBV19
cdr3_length: 13
cdr3_aa: CASSRAGNQPQHF

d_call: -
j_call: TRBJ1-6
v_call: TRBV5-1
cdr3_length: 15
cdr3_aa: CASSLASGRNSPLHF

d_call: TRBD1
j_call: TRBJ1-5
v_call: TRBV9
cdr3_length: 16
cdr3_aa: CASSAGQGYSNQPQHF

d_call: TRBD2
j_call: TRBJ2-7
v_call: TRBV2
cdr3_length: 13
cdr3_aa: CADGGGPSYEQYF

d_call: TRBD1
j_call: TRBJ1-5
v_call: TRBV6-1
cdr3_length: 17
cdr3_aa: CASSALPVRGGWQPQHF

d_call: TRBD1
j_call: TRBJ1-1
v_call: TRBV10-1
cdr3_length: 16
cdr3_aa: CASSDRDSLWDTEAFF

d_call: TRBD1
j_call: TRBJ1-4
v_call: TRBV30
cdr3_length: 15
cdr3_aa: CASRQGGRTNEKLFF

d_call: TRBD1
j_call: TRBJ2-5
v_call: TRBV10-3
cdr3_length: 14
cdr3_aa: CAIREDRGSETQYF

d_call: TRBD1
j_call: TRBJ1-5
v_call: TRBV27
cdr3_length: 16
cdr3_aa: CASSGQGMGNGQPQHF

d_call: TRBD1
j_call: TRBJ1-4
v_call: TRBV28
cdr3_length: 17
cdr3_aa: CASSLGTGIGTNEKLFF

d_call: -
j_call: TRBJ1-1
v_call: TRBV7-2
cdr3_length: 13
cdr3_aa: CASSRGQNEKAFF

d_call: TRBD1
j_call: TRBJ1-2
v_call: TRBV6-5
cdr3_length: 13
cdr3_aa: CASSLQGAYGYTF